The clone carrying this T cell receptor delta chain was observed many times. This likely came from a read error, as a far larger clone is one base away. Other DNA sequences within the sample encode an identical CDR3. TCRdb used CATT to re-call clones from the multiplex PCR reads. The sample shows approximately 60,000 delta-chain clones, roughly 1.8% of them seen only once. These data are taken from a study of γδ T cells in repeated Plasmodium falciparum infection. Vgamma9/Vdelta2+ and Vdelta2-negative gammadelta T cells were flow-sorted from PBMC for bulk sequencing. The CDR3 consists of 18 residues. V shed 2 bases and J shed 0 bases, with 19 bases lying between them. CDR1 is TSWWSYY and CDR2 is QGS in the germline V gene.

The chain couples TRDV1 to TRDJ1; D is unresolved. The source of this sequence is a pool of human donors (malaria-infected and uninfected, not separated). The specimen sequenced was gamma-delta T cells from blood. For the CDR3, the DNA is TGTGCTCTTGGGGAATACGTAGCTTCAGCCCCGTACACCGATAAACTCATCTTT. Protein product: CALGEYVASAPYTDKLIF.